The clone carrying this T cell receptor beta chain was found once. Antigen specificity is unknown. The sample comes from a study of cytomegalovirus exposure and HLA in healthy donors. Germline V gene lookup returns CDR1 MNHNS and CDR2 SASEGT. The CDR3 sequence is 14 residues long. The junction had 9 bases not matched to a gene; V was cut back by 5 bases and J by 7 bases. PCR employed 60 Vbeta and 13 Jbeta primers. Clones were sequenced by immunoSEQ multiplex PCR, and TCRdb holds only the in-frame ones, with some missing. The data contain about 130,000 clones, approximately 82% of them singletons. Findings and caveats of the study: The classifier was said to identify cytomegalovirus status with high specificity and sensitivity.

J is TRBJ1-2 and V is TRBV6-1, with TRBD1 identical over 8 bases. The TCR comes from a man between 18 and 35 years old in good health and CMV-seropositive. The specimen was PBMCs. This CDR3 is CASSILDREGGYTF. CDR3 nucleotides: TGTGCCAGCAGTATCTTGGACAGGGAAGGTGGCTACACCTTC.